This T cell receptor beta chain derives from a study of spatial heterogeneity in lung cancer. About the study: When follow-up PBMC samples existed, they were sequenced (at a median of around 2 years after resection).

V trimming: 1 base; J trimming: 1 base; junction bases outside the gene matches: 2. This CDR3 region has 15 residues. CDR1 LGHDT and CDR2 YNNKEL come from the germline V gene (reference sequence). TCR cDNA molecules were tagged individually, and each one carried a unique molecular identifier. TCRdb redid the calling of the 5' RACE reads with MiXCR, one entry per CDR3 protein. Of about 70,000 distinct CDR3 sequences listed, 8% to 9.5% are singletons. Whole-study findings and limits: Blood carried ubiquitous expanded tumor TCRs more at resection than follow-up.

This clonotype was seen a handful of times. What it binds is not known. Time point meaning: blood at routine non-recurrence follow-up after resection. TCRs were sequenced from unsorted whole RNA of tumor, nontumor lung or PBMC. This receptor was taken from a female donor with early-stage non-small cell lung cancer. Material: PBMCs, obtained at follow-up. The chain uses TRBV3-1 and TRBJ2-3; 7 nucleotides line up with TRBD1. The CDR3 bases are TGTGCCAGCAGCCAAGCAGGGGGTCGCACAGATACGCAGTATTTT. It specifies CASSQAGGRTDTQYF.